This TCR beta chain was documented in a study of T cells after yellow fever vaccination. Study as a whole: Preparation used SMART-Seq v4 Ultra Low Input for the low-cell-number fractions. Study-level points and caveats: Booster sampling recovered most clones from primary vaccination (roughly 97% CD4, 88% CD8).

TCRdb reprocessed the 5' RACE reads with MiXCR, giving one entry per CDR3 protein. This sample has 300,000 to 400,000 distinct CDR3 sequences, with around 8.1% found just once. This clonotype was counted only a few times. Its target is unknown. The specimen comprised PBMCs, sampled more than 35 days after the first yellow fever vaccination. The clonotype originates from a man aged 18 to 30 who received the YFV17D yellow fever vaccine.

In nucleotides, the CDR3 is TGTGCCATCAGGGACTACCAAGAGACCCAGTACTTC. Residues: CAIRDYQETQYF. This rearrangement joins TRBV10-3 to TRBJ2-5; tentatively, D is TRBD2 (5 bases). Germline CDR1 ENHRY, CDR2 SYGVKD. The CDR3 is 12 residues long. Deletions cut 6 bases from V and 0 bases from J, with 5 bases between.